A selection of T cell receptor beta chains follows, all from one sample in a study of memory CD4+ T cells and cytomegalovirus serostatus. The table came from immunoSEQ multiplex PCR; TCRdb's copy has only in-frame clones and leaves some out. This sample carries 52,000 or so clones, 82% of them seen once, and the ten largest clones take around 0.63%. Specimen: memory CD4+ T cells from blood. The receptors were gathered from an adult in good health and CMV-seronegative. Both conserved end residues are trimmed from each CDR3. A D gene is named only where the DNA matches it firmly.

V gene	D gene	CDR3 length	J gene	CDR3 protein
TRBV7-9	-	12	TRBJ2-1	ASSLTTVPNEQF
TRBV2	-	12	TRBJ1-2	ASSTRDPKNGYT
TRBV20-1	-	9	TRBJ1-2	SATANYGYT
TRBV2	TRBD1	14	TRBJ1-5	ASSLQGTGVGQPQH
TRBV27	-	14	TRBJ2-2	ASSGTGTKNTGELF
TRBV27	TRBD2	13	TRBJ2-1	ASSLAGGPLNEQF
TRBV19	TRBD2	14	TRBJ2-1	ASSRTSNPPYNEQF
TRBV11-2	TRBD1	13	TRBJ2-7	ASSSATGPLREQY
TRBV5-1	-	14	TRBJ1-1	ASSLVPGEQGTEAF
TRBV5-1	TRBD2	12	TRBJ2-3	ASGEGRGTDTQY
TRBV7-8	-	14	TRBJ1-3	ASSHLLKNSGNTIY
TRBV5-4	-	14	TRBJ2-2	ASSLGGGIYTGELF
TRBV19	TRBD1	12	TRBJ1-5	ASSVQGANQPQH